These 10 T cell receptor beta chains originate from one sample sequenced in a study of control samples from healthy donors and cancer patients. Produced via immunoSEQ multiplex PCR; TCRdb's table is partial and in-frame only. The data contain 90,000 to 100,000 clones, about 80% of them singletons. Material: blood. The origin of the receptors is a woman younger than 45 in good health.

This chain uses TRBV12-5 with TRBJ2-3, with D perhaps matching TRBD2 (6 bases). V lost 1 base and J lost 0, with 14 bases in between. Germline CDR1 LGHNT, CDR2 FRNRAP. The CDR3 spans 17 residues. CDR3 in DNA: TGTGCTAGTGGTTTGGGGGATAAGCGGGCTAGCACAGATACGCAGTATTTT. It codes for CASGLGDKRASTDTQYF.

V usage is TRBV4-3 and J usage is TRBJ2-3; D uncertain. The CDR3 runs 14 residues. Germline loops: CDR1 LGHNA, CDR2 YSLEER. V lost 0 bases and J lost 1, with 5 bases in between. The CDR3 DNA is TGCGCCAGCAGCCAAGATGGGGGCACAGATACGCAGTATTTT. It specifies CASSQDGGTDTQYF.

The V call is TRBV2, the J call TRBJ2-5, with 9 bases that match TRBD1. This CDR3 is built from 13 residues. From germline, CDR1 is SNHLY and CDR2 FYNNEI. V was pared by 5 bases and J by 4 bases, with 2 bases of the junction left unmatched. For the CDR3, the DNA is TGTGCCAGCAGTCGGGACAGGGCAGAGACCCAGTACTTC. It yields the protein CASSRDRAETQYF.

The chain joins TRBV6-1 to TRBJ1-2, with 7 bases matching TRBD1. With V trimmed by 1 base and J by 9 bases, 5 bases remained unmatched. This CDR3 has 13 amino acids. Germline V CDR1 and CDR2: MNHNS, SASEGT. CDR3 residues: CASSEGIQGSYTF. Here the CDR3 DNA reads TGTGCCAGCAGTGAAGGGATACAGGGGAGCTACACCTTC.

V and J are TRBV7-6 and TRBJ1-2, with D maybe TRBD1 (5 bases). V was shortened by 5 bases and J by 7 bases, with 20 bases between the two germline ends. The CDR3 spans 15 residues. The germline V gene has CDR1 SGHVS and CDR2 FNYEAQ. The DNA of the CDR3 is TGTGCCAGCAGCGGTACGGTTCGAGGGGATGGTGGCTACACCTTC. Translation gives CASSGTVRGDGGYTF.

The chain joins TRBV7-7 to TRBJ2-5; 8 bases map to TRBD2. The ends lost 3 bases at V and 5 bases at J; junction bases unmatched: 5. Germline V gene lookup returns CDR1 SSHAT and CDR2 FNYEAQ (reference sequence). The CDR3 spans 14 residues. CDR3 region: CASSLRPGGETQYF. CDR3 in DNA: TGTGCCAGCAGCTTGAGGCCGGGGGGGGAGACCCAGTACTTC.

The chain carries TRBV19 and TRBJ2-2; TRBD1 aligns across 8 bases. The CDR3 has 15 residues. V shed 2 bases, J shed 7 bases, and the junction held 6 bases outside the gene matches. Germline CDR1 is LNHDA and CDR2 is SQIVND (reference sequence). In DNA form, the CDR3 reads TGTGCCAGTAGTATATACGCAGGGGGCGACGGGGAGCTGTTTTTT. It codes for CASSIYAGGDGELFF.

This clone was seen only once. V gene TRBV3-1 (or the pseudogene TRBV3-2) combines with J gene TRBJ1-1, with a tentative D call TRBD1 (5 bases). This CDR3 region has 15 residues. Germline V gene lookup returns CDR1 LGHDT and CDR2 YNNKEL (reference sequence). The ends were cut back, 5 bases at V and 2 bases at J, with 15 bases in the middle. The CDR3 DNA follows: TGTGCCAGCAGCGCGGGACGGAGAATTAACACTGAAGCTTTCTTT. Amino acid sequence: CASSAGRRINTEAFF.

This rearrangement joins TRBV9 to TRBJ1-1; 9 bases agree with TRBD1. V lost 4 bases and J lost 0; bases outside the gene matches: 4. This CDR3 region has 15 residues. CDR1 and CDR2 (germline): SGDLS, YYNGEE. This chain's CDR3 is CASSSRTGVNTEAFF. The CDR3 nucleotides read TGTGCCAGCAGCTCCCGGACAGGGGTGAACACTGAAGCTTTCTTT.

The chain links TRBV7-3 to TRBJ2-5; 8 bases align to TRBD1. Trimming took 5 bases from V and 7 from J; bases not matched to a gene: 6. The germline V gene encodes CDR1 SGHTA and CDR2 FQGTGA. CDR3 length: 13 residues. CDR3 sequence (DNA): TGTGCCAGCAGCCAAGACAGGGGTGGGACCCAGTACTTC. This encodes CASSQDRGGTQYF.